The 25 T cell receptor beta chains below were found in one sample sequenced in a study of human T cells and chemical hapten exposure. Time point noted: pre-sensitization, week 0. Indicated treatment: therapeutic diphenylcyclopropenone sensitization with weekly scalp DPC. TCRdb re-called the RACE reads through MiXCR, storing one row per CDR3 protein. The sample consists of 40,000 or so distinct CDR3 sequences, approximately 10% of them appearing once. The specimen was whole blood, collected in connection with sensitization to the hapten diphenylcyclopropenone (DPC). These receptors were obtained from a man aged 25 to 40 with alopecia areata. Some clones in this sample may be carry-over from other donors' samples.

This clonotype was seen a handful of times. The rearrangement joins TRBV6-5 to TRBJ1-5, with D uncertain. The CDR3 length is 15 residues. Germline lookup yields CDR1 MNHEY and CDR2 SVGAGI. V was clipped by 2 bases and J by 1 base, with 9 bases between them. The CDR3 loop is CASSYAPGSNQPQHF. The CDR3, as DNA: TGTGCCAGCAGTTACGCCCCAGGAAGCAATCAGCCCCAGCATTTT.

This clonotype showed up many times. DNA of the CDR3: TGTGCCAGCAGCTTTTCCGCCTCCTTAGCTGGCGATACGCAGTATTTT. It translates to CASSFSASLAGDTQYF. V is TRBV13 and J is TRBJ2-3; the D is unclear. Trimming cost V 3 bases and J 6 bases, with 19 bases left between them. Germline-derived CDR1 and CDR2 are PRHDT and FYEKMQ (reference sequence). This CDR3 contains 16 residues. Together with reference TRBV13 and TRBJ2-3, the CDR3 gives the full variable domain: AAGVIQSPRHLIKEKRETATLKCYPIPRHDTVYWYQQGPGQDPQFLISFYEKMQSDKGSIPDRFSAQQFSDYHSELNMSSLELGDSALYFCASSFSASLAGDTQYFGPGTRLTVL.

This clonotype was observed many times. The gene calls are TRBV12-3 or TRBV12-4 and TRBJ2-3; D gene uncertain. This CDR3 contains 14 residues. V lost 9 bases, J lost 0 bases, and 13 bases lay in between. CDR3 DNA sequence: TGTGCCAGTCCACGGACGGGCAGCACAGATACGCAGTATTTT. Its protein is CASPRTGSTDTQYF.

This clonotype has a handful of counts. The rearrangement joins TRBV10-3 to TRBJ2-3; 12 nucleotides align to TRBD2. Germline values: CDR1 ENHRY, CDR2 SYGVKD. This CDR3 contains 16 residues. Germline trimming cut 6 bases from V and 2 bases from J; bases unmatched to any gene: 6. Here the CDR3 reads CAISARLAGDTDTQYF. CDR3 sequence (DNA): TGTGCCATCAGCGCACGACTAGCGGGGGACACAGATACGCAGTATTTT.

This clonotype has more than one count but fewer than ten. This sequence joins TRBV11-2 and TRBJ1-6, with D possibly TRBD1 on 5 matching bases. The CDR3 covers 15 residues. Per germline, CDR1 SGHAT and CDR2 FQNNGV. The ends were cut back, 4 bases at V and 5 bases at J, with 12 bases in the middle. CDR3 sequence: CASSSTAAHNSPLHF. For the CDR3, the DNA is TGTGCCAGCAGCTCGACAGCGGCTCATAATTCACCCCTCCACTTT.

The sample holds many counts of this clonotype. The rearrangement uses TRBV29-1 and TRBJ2-5; 12 positions agree with TRBD1. The CDR3 sequence is 14 residues long. V shed 6 bases, J shed 5 bases, and the junction held 7 bases outside the gene matches. CDR1 and CDR2 (germline): SQVTM, ANQGSEA. CDR3 residues: CSVVAGTGGETQYF. The CDR3 bases are TGCAGCGTCGTCGCCGGGACAGGGGGCGAGACCCAGTACTTC. Supplemented by reference TRBV29-1 and TRBJ2-5, the full variable domain reads SAVISQKPSRDICQRGTSLTIQCQVDSQVTMMFWYRQQPGQSLTLIATANQGSEATYESGFVIDKFPISRPNLTFSTLTVSNMSPEDSSIYLCSVVAGTGGETQYFGPGTRLLVL.

This clonotype came up many times. The V and J genes are TRBV23-1 and TRBJ2-7; the match to TRBD1 covers 8 bases. TRBV23-1 is marked as an open reading frame, function uncertain. Trimming cost V 6 bases and J 2 bases; bases outside gene matches: 6. The CDR3 is made up of 14 amino acids. The CDR3 loop is CASRRDRPAYEQYV. Here the CDR3 DNA reads TGCGCCAGCAGACGGGACAGGCCTGCCTACGAGCAGTACGTC.

The chain combines TRBV29-1 with TRBJ2-5, with D perhaps given as TRBD1 or TRBD2 (5 bases each). V was cut by 4 bases and J by 2 bases, with 11 bases left in between. The length of the CDR3 is 13 residues. Germline CDR1 is SQVTM and CDR2 is ANQGSEA. The CDR3: CSVGGQGQETQYF. CDR3 DNA sequence: TGCAGCGTTGGAGGGCAGGGACAAGAGACCCAGTACTTC. Full variable domain (remainder filled in from reference TRBV29-1 and TRBJ2-5): SAVISQKPSRDICQRGTSLTIQCQVDSQVTMMFWYRQQPGQSLTLIATANQGSEATYESGFVIDKFPISRPNLTFSTLTVSNMSPEDSSIYLCSVGGQGQETQYFGPGTRLLVL.

This chain connects TRBV4-1 to TRBJ2-1; weak D call: TRBD2 (6 bases). With 5 bases removed from V and 0 bases from J, the gap between germline ends came to 17 bases. Germline CDR1 MGHRA, CDR2 YSYEKL. The CDR3 has 17 residues. CDR3 sequence: CASSWEGDSSSYNEQFF. CDR3 sequence (DNA): TGCGCCAGCAGCTGGGAAGGGGACTCGAGCTCCTACAATGAGCAGTTCTTC.

This clonotype occurred many times. This rearrangement joins TRBV29-1 to TRBJ1-2, with no clear D. The CDR3 is 11 amino acids. Per germline, CDR1 SQVTM and CDR2 ANQGSEA. V dropped 0 bases and J dropped 7 bases, with 6 bases sitting between them. CDR3 in DNA: TGCAGCGTTGAAGAAAGGCTTGGCTACACCTTC. Its protein product is CSVEERLGYTF.

This clonotype was detected many times. This rearrangement joins TRBV7-6 to TRBJ2-1; 8 nucleotides line up with TRBD2. V was pared by 1 base and J by 4 bases, with 3 bases of the junction left unmatched. Per germline, CDR1 SGHVS and CDR2 FNYEAQ. CDR3 size: 15 residues. The CDR3 spells CASSLEAGGYNEQFF. As DNA, the CDR3 is TGTGCCAGCAGCTTAGAGGCGGGGGGATACAATGAGCAGTTCTTC.

This clonotype was counted ten times or more. The rearrangement uses TRBV5-8 and TRBJ2-3, with 9 bases identical to TRBD1. The germline V gene encodes CDR1 SGHTS and CDR2 YDEGEE. With V trimmed by 6 bases and J by 3 bases, 8 bases remained unmatched. The CDR3 covers 15 residues. CDR3 sequence (DNA): TGTGCCAGCACCCAGGACAGGGGACGTACAGATACGCAGTATTTT. This encodes CASTQDRGRTDTQYF.

This clonotype was seen many times. The chain combines TRBV2 with TRBJ2-5; D is unresolved. V was cut by 6 bases and J by 6 bases, with 14 bases left in between. Germline CDR1 reads SNHLY; CDR2 reads FYNNEI. The CDR3 has 13 residues. The CDR3 region is CASRDPASKTQYF. As DNA, the CDR3 is TGTGCCAGCAGGGACCCCGCCTCAAAGACCCAGTACTTC.

The sample holds many counts of this clonotype. The chain combines TRBV2 with TRBJ2-7; D perhaps matches TRBD1 (6 bases). The germline V and J ends were trimmed by 11 bases and 2 bases, with 16 bases remaining between them. Per germline, CDR1 SNHLY and CDR2 FYNNEI. The CDR3 is made up of 13 amino acids. Here the CDR3 reads CAGQNRETYEQYV. The CDR3 region has the DNA TGTGCCGGCCAAAACAGGGAGACCTACGAGCAGTACGTC.

This clonotype was picked up many times. The chain joins TRBV12-3 or TRBV12-4 to TRBJ1-6; D gene unclear. Trimming left V 2 bases short and J 7 bases short, with 12 bases between. This CDR3 comprises 15 residues. This chain's CDR3 is CASSLIDGRNSPLHF. CDR3 coding DNA: TGTGCCAGCAGTTTAATAGATGGGAGGAATTCACCCCTCCACTTT.

This clonotype has just a few counts. This chain uses TRBV5-4 with TRBJ2-3, with D hard to call. This CDR3 comprises 14 residues. The ends were cut back, 2 bases at V and 4 bases at J, with 11 bases in the middle. Germline values: CDR1 SGHNT, CDR2 YYREEE (reference sequence). CDR3 amino acids: CASSLPSLSDTQYF. CDR3 in DNA: TGTGCCAGCAGCTTACCTTCTCTCTCAGATACGCAGTATTTT.

This clonotype was seen ten or more times. CDR3 protein: CASSQVTGGLYGYTF. CDR3 nucleotides: TGTGCCAGCAGCCAAGTAACAGGGGGACTCTATGGCTACACCTTC. This chain joins TRBV16 and TRBJ1-2, with TRBD1 matching over 8 bases. J lost 4 bases, V lost 2 bases, and 6 bases had no gene match. This CDR3 spans 15 amino acids. CDR1 is KGHSY, CDR2 FQNENV, per germline.

This clonotype appeared many times. The chain links TRBV11-2 to TRBJ2-7, with TRBD2 as a possible D gene (5 bases). The CDR3 covers 13 residues. Germline V gene lookup returns CDR1 SGHAT and CDR2 FQNNGV. Trimming removed 3 bases from V and 4 bases from J, with 10 bases in between. Written as DNA, the CDR3 is TGTGCCAGCAGCTTTGGACTCGGGTACGAGCAGTACTTC. Protein: CASSFGLGYEQYF.

The sample holds many counts of this clonotype. The V gene is TRBV7-8, the J gene TRBJ1-4; D remains ambiguous. Germline CDR1 and CDR2: SGHVS and FQNEAQ. This CDR3 contains 13 residues. V lost 7 bases to trimming and J lost 5 bases, with 11 bases between them. CDR3 amino acids: CASTVTLNEKLFF. Written as DNA, the CDR3 is TGTGCCAGCACCGTGACCTTAAATGAAAAACTGTTTTTT.

The chain carries TRBV15 and TRBJ1-2; D gene ambiguous. Trimming took off 0 bases at V and 2 bases at J, with 13 bases between the two ends. This CDR3 contains 16 residues. CDR1 and CDR2 (germline): LNHNV, YYDKDF (reference sequence). The CDR3 sequence: CATSRDLPGQNYGYTF. Written as DNA, the CDR3 is TGTGCCACCAGCAGAGATTTGCCAGGCCAGAACTATGGCTACACCTTC.

The rearrangement uses TRBV29-1 and TRBJ1-1; D unresolved. Germline V gene lookup returns CDR1 SQVTM and CDR2 ANQGSEA. The ends were cut back, 5 bases at V and 0 bases at J, with 19 bases in the middle. This CDR3 contains 16 residues. CDR3 nucleotide sequence: TGCAGCGTTCGTCCAATTCGGAGTAGTTTGAACACTGAAGCTTTCTTT. Amino acids: CSVRPIRSSLNTEAFF. Full variable domain (remainder filled in from reference TRBV29-1 and TRBJ1-1): SAVISQKPSRDICQRGTSLTIQCQVDSQVTMMFWYRQQPGQSLTLIATANQGSEATYESGFVIDKFPISRPNLTFSTLTVSNMSPEDSSIYLCSVRPIRSSLNTEAFFGQGTRLTVV.

There are many counts of this clonotype. The chain's CDR3 is CAISGGGNTDTQYF. The CDR3 DNA sequence: TGTGCCATCTCAGGCGGCGGAAACACAGATACGCAGTATTTT. The chain has TRBV10-3 and TRBJ2-3; D uncertain. Looked up from germline, CDR1 is ENHRY and CDR2 is SYGVKD. Deletions cut 8 bases from V and 2 bases from J, with 14 bases between. The CDR3 length is 14 residues.

This clonotype showed up just once. J is TRBJ1-5 and V is TRBV28; weak D call: TRBD1 (5 bases). The V end lost 6 bases, the J end lost 7 bases, and 10 bases lay between the germline ends. There are 12 residues in the CDR3. From germline, CDR1 is MDHEN and CDR2 SYDVKM. The CDR3, as DNA: TGTGCCAGCAGATCCGGGACGCAGCCCCAGCATTTT. This codes for CASRSGTQPQHF.

This clonotype has at least ten counts. The chain couples TRBV7-2 to TRBJ2-7, with TRBD1 as a possible D gene (5 bases). From germline, CDR1 is SGHTA and CDR2 FQGNSA. V lost 6 bases, J lost 3 bases, and 9 bases lay in between. This CDR3 contains 12 residues. DNA of the CDR3: TGTGCCAGCAGTCCTACAGGCTACGAGCAGTACGTC. Translating gives CASSPTGYEQYV.

There are many counts of this clonotype. The J gene is TRBJ2-2, the V gene TRBV10-3; the match to TRBD1 covers 9 bases. Losses at the gene ends were 6 bases for V and 1 base for J; bases not matched to a gene: 6. The CDR3 length is 16 residues. Looked up from germline, CDR1 is ENHRY and CDR2 is SYGVKD. The CDR3 is CAISANRGLNTGELFF. DNA of the CDR3: TGTGCCATCAGCGCGAACAGGGGGCTGAACACCGGGGAGCTGTTTTTT.